The clone carrying this TCR beta chain was observed a handful of times. TCRdb processed the RACE reads anew with MiXCR; each CDR3 protein has one entry. This sample has more than 70,000 distinct CDR3 sequences, with roughly 10% found just once. This record comes from a study of human T cells and chemical hapten exposure. Study-wide background: The scalp of each patient received a weekly diphenylcyclopropenone dose for the full approximately 22-week study.

Time point defined: patch test 2, 6 weeks after DPC sensitization. The treatment was: therapeutic diphenylcyclopropenone sensitization with weekly scalp DPC. Non-pregnant alopecia patients aged 18 to 70, suitable for DPC therapy. The sequence was obtained from a man aged 18 to 29 with alopecia areata. Some clones in this sample may be carry-over from other donors' samples. This specimen consisted of whole blood, obtained in connection with sensitization to the hapten diphenylcyclopropenone (DPC).

The CDR3 DNA is TGTGCCAGCAGTTTAAAGGACAGGGGGTTTAGTAGCTATGGCTACACCTTC. Its protein product is CASSLKDRGFSSYGYTF. The V and J genes are TRBV12-3 or TRBV12-4 and TRBJ1-2, with 10 bases aligning to TRBD1. This CDR3 comprises 17 residues. V was pared by 2 bases and J by 4 bases, with 10 bases of the junction left unmatched.